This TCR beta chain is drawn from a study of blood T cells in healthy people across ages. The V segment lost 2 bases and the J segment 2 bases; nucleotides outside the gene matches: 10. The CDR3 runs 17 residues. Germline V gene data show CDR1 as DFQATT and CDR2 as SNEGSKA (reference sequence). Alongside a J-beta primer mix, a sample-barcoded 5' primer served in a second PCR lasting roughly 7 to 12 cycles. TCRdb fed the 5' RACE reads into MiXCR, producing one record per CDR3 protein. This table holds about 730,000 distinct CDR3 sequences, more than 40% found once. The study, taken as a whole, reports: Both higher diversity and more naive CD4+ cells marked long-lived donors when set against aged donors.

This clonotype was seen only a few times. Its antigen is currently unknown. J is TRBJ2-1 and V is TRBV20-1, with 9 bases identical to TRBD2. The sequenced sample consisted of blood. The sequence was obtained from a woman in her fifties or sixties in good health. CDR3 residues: CSARPLTSGPTYNEQFF. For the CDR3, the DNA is TGCAGTGCTAGACCTCTGACTAGCGGACCTACCTACAATGAGCAGTTCTTC.